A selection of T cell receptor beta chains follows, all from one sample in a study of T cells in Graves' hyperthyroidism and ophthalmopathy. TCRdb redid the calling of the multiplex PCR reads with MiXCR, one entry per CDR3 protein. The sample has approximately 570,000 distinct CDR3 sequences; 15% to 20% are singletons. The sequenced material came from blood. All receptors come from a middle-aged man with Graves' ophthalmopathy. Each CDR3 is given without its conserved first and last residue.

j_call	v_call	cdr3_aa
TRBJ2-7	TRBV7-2	ASSPQIGTGAEQY
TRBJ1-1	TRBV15	ATRGQPNTEAF
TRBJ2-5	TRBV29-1	STTSGRGGTQY
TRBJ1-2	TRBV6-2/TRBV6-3	ASSLIPGQLYGYT
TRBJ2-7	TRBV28	ASKRGLAYEQY
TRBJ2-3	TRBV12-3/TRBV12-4	ASRTGPSGTQY
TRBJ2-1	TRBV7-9	ASSLVTSGRGYNEQF
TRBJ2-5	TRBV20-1	SAEGPRETQY
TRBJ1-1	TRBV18	ASSPPYGRNTEAF
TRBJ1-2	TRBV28	ASRLPTQTQGHGYT
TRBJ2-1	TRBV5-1	ASSRPGLAGYNEQF
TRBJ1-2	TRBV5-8	ASSLDRGGYT
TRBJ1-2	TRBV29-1	SVEPPGGYGYT
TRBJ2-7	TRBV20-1	SALDIYEQY
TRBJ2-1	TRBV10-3	AIRTGYNEQF
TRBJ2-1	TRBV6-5	ASSYPEIHEQF